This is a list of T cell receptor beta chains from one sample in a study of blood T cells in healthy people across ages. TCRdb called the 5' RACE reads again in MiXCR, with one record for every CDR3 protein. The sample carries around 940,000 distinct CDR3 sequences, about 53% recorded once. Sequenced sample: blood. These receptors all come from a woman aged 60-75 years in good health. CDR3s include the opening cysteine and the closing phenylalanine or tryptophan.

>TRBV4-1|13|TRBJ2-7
CASSPSVPNEQYF
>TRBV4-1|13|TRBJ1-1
CASSQTANTEAFF
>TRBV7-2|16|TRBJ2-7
CASSFQLAEISYEQYF
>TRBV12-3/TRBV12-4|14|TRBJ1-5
CASEKGQGDRAQHF
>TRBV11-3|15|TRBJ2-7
CASSVPGTGGYEQYF
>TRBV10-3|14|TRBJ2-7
CAISGGTEGYEQYF
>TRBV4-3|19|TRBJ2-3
CASSQEGPRGLAKGNTQYF
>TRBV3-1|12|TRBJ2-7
CASSYQDYEQYF
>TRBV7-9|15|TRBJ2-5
CASSLARAGEGTQYF
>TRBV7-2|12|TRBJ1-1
CASSLGLGEAFF
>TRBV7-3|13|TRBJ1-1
CASSHPSGIGAFF
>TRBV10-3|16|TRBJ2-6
CAIGQGARSGANVLTF
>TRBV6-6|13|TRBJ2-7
CASTRDSAYEQYF
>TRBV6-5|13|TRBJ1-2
CASSSTGGSGYTF
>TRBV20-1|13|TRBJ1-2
CSALERGFGGYTF
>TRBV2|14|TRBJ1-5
CASRRPGGDQPQHF